The TCR beta chain under discussion was sequenced for a study of blood T cell repertoires in COVID-19 (dated by TCRdb to 2020 to 2021). For the study in its entirety: Samples covering the acute and convalescent phases of COVID-19 were provided by collaborators in the United States, Italy and Spain. The material from the prospective study consisted of cDNA or gDNA derived from T cells, B-cell-depleted T cells, or PBMCs. The dataset comprised deeply sampled blood TCRbeta repertoires from subjects exposed to, actively infected with, or recovered from COVID-19. A freely available public database, intended as a resource for researchers studying the immune response to SARS-CoV-2, is where the repertoires were released. The samples were drawn from two sources: the first 160 participants of the ongoing ImmuneRACE study, and 950 to 1,500 subjects contributed by 6 global collaborators. The sample metadata nearly always contained a de-identified subject ID, COVID-19 status, age in years and sex. Where HLA class I and class II types were available, the types were taken from metadata supplied by the sample provider, not from assay-based typing.

Participants in the prospective study were aged roughly 18 to 100 years, lived in more than 20 United States geographic areas, and enrolled through a virtual design. Cohort assignment in the prospective study relied on participant-reported clinical history from a screening survey and a study questionnaire. ImmuneRACE Cohort 3 recovered participants were defined by two consecutive negative NP/OP PCR tests, healthcare professional clearance, or symptom resolution. In the prospective study, whole blood, serum and a nasopharyngeal or oropharyngeal swab were collected from each participant by mobile phlebotomists. Prospective study participants could optionally give additional blood draws and questionnaires over an approximately two-month period. Prospective study blood samples were shipped either frozen or at room temperature before DNA extraction. A remark on this clone: Its target antigen remains unknown. One base away there is no much larger clone; base qualities are not given.

TCRbeta CDR3 regions were amplified from genomic DNA by means of the immunoSEQ Assay, a bias-controlled multiplex PCR. For the original study's pipeline: The number of nucleated cells in each sample was estimated by amplification of reference gene primers within the assay. To quantify the absolute abundance of each unique TCRbeta CDR3 rearrangement, sequence reads were collapsed and filtered. For each sample, productive Simpson clonality was calculated as the square root of Simpson's diversity index across productive rearrangements. In TCRdb, the immuneACCESS table is reduced to in-frame sequences with V and J assigned. These tables do not hold every clone; where another copy was compared, an unresolved V gene accounts for under half, and the others remain unexplained. V, J and clone size reflect that table, while D and trimming were determined from the DNA. The sample table shows over 400,000 clones, and about 88% are seen once. Approximately 8% of the sample rests with the top ten.

Points the paper makes about the study in general: The quantity of clinical and demographic metadata differed by source and by participant and was supplied without curation.

CDR1 SGHAT and CDR2 FQNNGV were looked up in the germline V gene. The junction shows trimming of 6 bases on V and 8 bases on J, and the gene matches do not reach 13 bases of it. The CDR3 holds 17 amino acids from the cysteine to the phenylalanine. CDR3 DNA is the only sequence kept; it has 51 bases, read in frame from the first base. The rearrangement joined TRBV11-2 to TRBJ2-1; 13 junctional bases match TRBD2. Sequenced input: PBMCs or T cells enriched from blood (not recorded which). This TCR was recovered from a woman aged 55-69 years who had recovered from COVID-19. In nucleotide form, the sequence is TGTGCCAGCAGACTAGGTCGAGGGACTAGCGGGGAGTATGAGCAGTTCTTC. This encodes CASRLGRGTSGEYEQFF. Reference TRBV11-2 and TRBJ2-1 genes cover what lies past the CDR3, so the full variable domain is EAGVAQSPRYKIIEKRQSVAFWCNPISGHATLYWYQQILGQGPKLLIQFQNNGVVDDSQLPKDRFSAERLKGVDSTLKIQPAKLEDSAVYLCASRLGRGTSGEYEQFFGPGTRLTVL.